This TCR beta chain originates from a study of patients and donors after allogeneic stem cell transplantation. Germline V CDR1 and CDR2: SQVTM, ANQGSEA. V lost 6 bases to trimming and J lost 0 bases; unmatched junction nucleotides: 11. The CDR3 totals 16 residues. Each CDR3 protein gets one entry after TCRdb re-called the RT-PCR reads with MiXCR. In the table there are about a million distinct CDR3 sequences, approximately 18% of which are singletons. There are a few counts of this clonotype. The V gene is TRBV29-1, the J gene TRBJ2-1; 7 positions match TRBD2. This TCR came from a human donor who was either an allogeneic HSCT recipient or a stem cell or donor lymphocyte infusion donor (not recorded which). It is not recorded whose cells these are; they may come from a transplant donor. Sequencing used blood, either unsorted or a sorted T cell fraction (not recorded which). This CDR3 is CSVAGVPGSSYNEQFF. The DNA of the CDR3 is TGCAGCGTCGCGGGGGTGCCGGGGAGCTCCTACAATGAGCAGTTCTTC.